These T cell receptor beta chains were read from a single sample in a study of OX40 agonist ivuxolimab in advanced cancers. Clones were read by immunoSEQ multiplex PCR, and TCRdb kept only the in-frame ones, dropping some. Here the sample spans 94,000 or so clones, under 90% being singletons. The sample in question was CD4+ or CD8+ T cells sorted from blood, obtained in a trial of the OX40 agonist ivuxolimab. These receptors all stem from an adult with an advanced solid tumor such as melanoma, head and neck, liver or kidney cancer. Both conserved end residues are part of each CDR3. Each record gives: V gene, D gene, J gene, CDR3 DNA, CDR3 protein. The D gene is left open where the match is weak.

v_gene: TRBV7-2; d_gene: TRBD2; j_gene: TRBJ2-3; CDR3nt: TGTGCCAGCAGCCCTATCAAGACACTAGCGGGGGGGCAGGATACGCAGTATTTT; CDR3aa: CASSPIKTLAGGQDTQYF
v_gene: TRBV28; d_gene: NA; j_gene: TRBJ2-5; CDR3nt: TGTGCCAGCAGTTCCTCAACGGGGTCCCTCTGGGAGACCCAGTACTTC; CDR3aa: CASSSSTGSLWETQYF
v_gene: TRBV19; d_gene: TRBD1; j_gene: TRBJ1-3; CDR3nt: TGTGCCAGTAGTATTTCTGGACAGGAGGTCGGAAACACCATATATTTT; CDR3aa: CASSISGQEVGNTIYF
v_gene: TRBV7-9; d_gene: TRBD1; j_gene: TRBJ2-5; CDR3nt: TGTGCCAGCAGCCGCCCCAGAGGGATCTGGGGACAGGGGAAGGAGACCCAGTACTTC; CDR3aa: CASSRPRGIWGQGKETQYF
v_gene: TRBV15; d_gene: TRBD1; j_gene: TRBJ2-5; CDR3nt: TGTGCCACCAGCAGAGATAGGGGGCAGGAGACCCAGTACTTC; CDR3aa: CATSRDRGQETQYF
v_gene: TRBV6-5; d_gene: TRBD2; j_gene: TRBJ2-5; CDR3nt: TGTGCCAGCAGAGCGGGACCCGAGAACCAGTACTTC; CDR3aa: CASRAGPENQYF
v_gene: TRBV14; d_gene: TRBD1; j_gene: TRBJ1-6; CDR3nt: TGTGCCAGCAGCGGGGGGGACAGGGGAAATTCACCCCTCCACTTT; CDR3aa: CASSGGDRGNSPLHF
v_gene: TRBV5-8; d_gene: NA; j_gene: TRBJ1-5; CDR3nt: TGTGCCAGCAGCTTTACAGGGTTTTATCAGCCCCAGCATTTT; CDR3aa: CASSFTGFYQPQHF
v_gene: TRBV11-2; d_gene: TRBD1; j_gene: TRBJ1-1; CDR3nt: TGTGCCAGCAGCCCTGACAGGGGGCTGGCTTTCTTT; CDR3aa: CASSPDRGLAFF
v_gene: TRBV2; d_gene: TRBD1; j_gene: TRBJ2-5; CDR3nt: TGTGCCAGCAGCTCTAGACAGGGGAAGGGAGAGACCCAGTACTTC; CDR3aa: CASSSRQGKGETQYF